Each of the 5 T cell receptor beta chains below was sequenced from the same sample in a study of blood T cells in healthy people across ages. A second 7 to 11 cycle PCR used barcoded and J-beta primers. TCRdb reprocessed the 5' RACE reads via MiXCR and lists one record per CDR3 protein. The sample yields 1.2 million to 1.5 million distinct CDR3 sequences, 42% seen once. Source material: blood. The receptors were sampled from a woman in her late teens or twenties in good health.

Ten or more counts support this clonotype. The chain carries TRBV11-2 and TRBJ1-2, with no clear D. This CDR3 spans 16 amino acids. Germline values: CDR1 SGHAT, CDR2 FQNNGV. The V end lost 5 bases, the J end lost 4 bases, and 20 bases lay between the germline ends. The CDR3 here is CASSPDRVGLFYGYTF. The CDR3, as DNA: TGTGCCAGCAGCCCTGATCGGGTCGGACTCTTCTATGGCTACACCTTC.

This clonotype was counted a few times. The J gene is TRBJ2-1, the V gene TRBV5-5; 11 bases fit TRBD2. V shed 1 base and J 5 bases; nucleotides not matched to a gene: 5. The CDR3 spans 16 residues. Looked up from germline, CDR1 is SGHKS and CDR2 is YYEKEE (reference sequence). CDR3 protein: CASSLRSSGGDNEQFF. Here the CDR3 DNA reads TGTGCCAGCAGCTTGAGAAGTAGCGGGGGGGACAATGAGCAGTTCTTC. The entire variable domain, with the rest obtained from reference TRBV5-5 and TRBJ2-1, is as follows: DAGVTQSPTHLIKTRGQQVTLRCSPISGHKSVSWYQQVLGQGPQFIFQYYEKEERGRGNFPDRFSARQFPNYSSELNVNALLLGDSALYLCASSLRSSGGDNEQFFGPGTRLTVL.

As concerns this clonotype: A much larger clonotype is one base distant, so this may be a read error. This chain joins TRBV11-2 and TRBJ1-2; no clear D. Germline CDR1 reads SGHAT; CDR2 reads FQNNGV. The CDR3 sequence is 13 residues long. CDR3 sequence reads: CANSAYGNYGYTF. The CDR3 DNA reads as TGTGCCAACAGCGCCTATGGAAACTATGGCTACACCTTC.

Only a few counts were recorded for this clonotype. V gene TRBV11-2 combines with J gene TRBJ2-3; the D is unclear. CDR1 and CDR2 (germline): SGHAT, FQNNGV. Between the trimmed V and J ends, which lost 5 bases and 4 bases, there was a span of 7 bases. The CDR3 runs 12 residues. The CDR3 DNA is TGTGCCAGCAGCGCCGAATCAGATACGCAGTATTTT. The encoded protein is CASSAESDTQYF.

The gene calls are TRBV6-1 and TRBJ2-5, with 11 nucleotides matching TRBD2. Germline-derived CDR1 and CDR2 are MNHNS and SASEGT. V was clipped by 6 bases and J by 11 bases; unmatched bases: 20. The CDR3 spans 17 residues. CDR3 region: CASRSTSGSGPFGEQYF. CDR3 sequence (DNA): TGTGCCAGCAGAAGCACTAGCGGGAGTGGACCCTTCGGTGAGCAGTACTTC.